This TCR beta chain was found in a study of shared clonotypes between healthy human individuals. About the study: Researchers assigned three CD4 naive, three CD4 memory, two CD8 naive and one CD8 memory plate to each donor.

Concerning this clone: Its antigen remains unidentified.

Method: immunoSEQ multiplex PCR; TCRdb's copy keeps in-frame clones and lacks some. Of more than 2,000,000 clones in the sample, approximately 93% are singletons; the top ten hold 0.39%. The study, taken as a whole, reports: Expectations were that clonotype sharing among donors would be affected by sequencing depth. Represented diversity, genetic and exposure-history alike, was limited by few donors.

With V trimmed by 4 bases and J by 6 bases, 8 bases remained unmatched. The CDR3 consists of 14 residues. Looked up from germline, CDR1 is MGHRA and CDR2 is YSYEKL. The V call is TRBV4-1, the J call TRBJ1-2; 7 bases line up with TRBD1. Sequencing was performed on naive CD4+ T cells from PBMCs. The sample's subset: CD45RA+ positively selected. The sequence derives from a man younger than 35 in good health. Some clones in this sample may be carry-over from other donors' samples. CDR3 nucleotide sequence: TGCGCCAGCAGCCGGGACAGCTCCGGGGATGGCTACACCTTC. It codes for CASSRDSSGDGYTF.